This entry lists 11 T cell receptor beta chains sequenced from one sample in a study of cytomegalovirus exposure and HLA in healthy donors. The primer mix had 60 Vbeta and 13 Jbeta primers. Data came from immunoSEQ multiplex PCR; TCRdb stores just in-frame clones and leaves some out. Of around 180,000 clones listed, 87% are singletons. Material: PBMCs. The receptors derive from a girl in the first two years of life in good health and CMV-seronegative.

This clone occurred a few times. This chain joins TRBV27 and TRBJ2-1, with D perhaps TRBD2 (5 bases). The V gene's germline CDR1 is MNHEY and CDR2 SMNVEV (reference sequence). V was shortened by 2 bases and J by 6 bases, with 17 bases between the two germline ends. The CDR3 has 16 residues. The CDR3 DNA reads TGTGCCAGCAGTTTAGGACTGCCCGAGAGTGGCAATGAGCAGTTCTTC. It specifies CASSLGLPESGNEQFF.

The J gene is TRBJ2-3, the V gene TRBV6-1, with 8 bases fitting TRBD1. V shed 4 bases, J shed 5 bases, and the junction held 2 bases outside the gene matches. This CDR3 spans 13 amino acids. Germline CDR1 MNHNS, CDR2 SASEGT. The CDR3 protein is CASSGQGIDTQYF. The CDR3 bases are TGTGCCAGCAGTGGACAGGGGATAGATACGCAGTATTTT.

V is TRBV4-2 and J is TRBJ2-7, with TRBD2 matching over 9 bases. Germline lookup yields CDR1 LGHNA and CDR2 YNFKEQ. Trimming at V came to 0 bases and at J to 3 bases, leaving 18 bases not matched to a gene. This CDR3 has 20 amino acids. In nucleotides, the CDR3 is TGTGCCAGCAGCCAAGAACCGGCTGCGGGAGGGTCATTAGGATACTACGAGCAGTACTTC. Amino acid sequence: CASSQEPAAGGSLGYYEQYF.

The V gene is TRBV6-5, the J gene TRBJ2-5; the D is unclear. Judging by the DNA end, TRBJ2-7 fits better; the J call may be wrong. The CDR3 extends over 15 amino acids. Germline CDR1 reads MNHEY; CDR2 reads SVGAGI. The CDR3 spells CASSYSRRPGYEQYF. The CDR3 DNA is TGTGCCAGCAGTTACTCGAGGCGACCCGGCTACGAGCAGTACTTC.

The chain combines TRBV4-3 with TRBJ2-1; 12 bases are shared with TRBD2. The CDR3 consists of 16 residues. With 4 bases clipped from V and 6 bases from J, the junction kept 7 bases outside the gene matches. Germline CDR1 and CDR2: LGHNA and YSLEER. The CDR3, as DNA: TGCGCCAGCAGCCGCCGTCTAGCGGGAGGGCCCAATGAGCAGTTCTTC. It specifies CASSRRLAGGPNEQFF.

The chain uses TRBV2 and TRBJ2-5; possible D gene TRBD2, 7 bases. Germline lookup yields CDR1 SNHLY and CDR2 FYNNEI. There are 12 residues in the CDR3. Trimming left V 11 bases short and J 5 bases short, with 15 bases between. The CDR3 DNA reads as TGTGCCGGGGACCGGGGGGCGGAGACCCAGTACTTC. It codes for CAGDRGAETQYF.

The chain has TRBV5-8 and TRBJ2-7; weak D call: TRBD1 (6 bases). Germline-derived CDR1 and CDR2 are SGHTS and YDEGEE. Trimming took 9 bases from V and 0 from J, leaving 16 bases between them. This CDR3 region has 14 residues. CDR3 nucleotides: TGTGCCACCGTTATAACAGGGTACTCCTACGAGCAGTACTTC. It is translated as CATVITGYSYEQYF. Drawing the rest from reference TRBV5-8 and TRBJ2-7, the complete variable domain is EAGVTQSPTHLIKTRGQQATLRCSPISGHTSVYWYQQALGLGLQFLLWYDEGEERNRGNFPPRFSGRQFPNYSSELNVNALELEDSALYLCATVITGYSYEQYFGPGTRLTVT.

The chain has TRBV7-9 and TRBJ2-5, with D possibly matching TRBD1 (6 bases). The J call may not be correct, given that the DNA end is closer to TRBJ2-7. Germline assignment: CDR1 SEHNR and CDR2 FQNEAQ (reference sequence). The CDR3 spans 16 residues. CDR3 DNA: TGTGCCAGCAGCATCCTTAACGGGACACTTTCCTACGAGCAGTACTTC. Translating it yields CASSILNGTLSYEQYF.

The CDR3, as DNA: TGTGCTAGTGGTTTGGCCTTGGCGGGAGCCCCGCGCAATCAGCCCCAGCATTTT. It specifies CASGLALAGAPRNQPQHF. The chain carries TRBV12-5 and TRBJ1-5; D gene unclear. The CDR3 extends over 18 amino acids. Germline V gene sequence: CDR1 LGHNT, CDR2 FRNRAP. The germline V and J ends were trimmed by 1 base and 2 bases, with 18 bases remaining between them. Using reference TRBV12-5 and TRBJ1-5 for the parts outside the CDR3, the full variable domain is DARVTQTPRHKVTEMGQEVTMRCQPILGHNTVFWYRQTMMQGLELLAYFRNRAPLDDSGMPKDRFSAEMPDATLATLKIQPSEPRDSAVYFCASGLALAGAPRNQPQHFGDGTRLSIL.

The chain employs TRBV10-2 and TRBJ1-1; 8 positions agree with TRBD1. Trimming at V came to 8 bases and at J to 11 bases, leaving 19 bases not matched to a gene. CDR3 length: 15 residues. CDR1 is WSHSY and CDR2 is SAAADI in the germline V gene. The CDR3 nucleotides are TGCGCCAGCCTAGGTATACCTCAGGGGGCCATTTGGGCTTTCTTT. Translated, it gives CASLGIPQGAIWAFF.

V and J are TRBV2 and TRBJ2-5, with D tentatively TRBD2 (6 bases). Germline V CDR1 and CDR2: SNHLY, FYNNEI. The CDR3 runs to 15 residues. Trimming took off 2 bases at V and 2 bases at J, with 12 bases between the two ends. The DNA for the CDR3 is TGTGCCAGCAGTGAATGGGGGGAGGTTCAAGAGACCCAGTACTTC. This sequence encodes CASSEWGEVQETQYF.